This T cell receptor (beta chain) was sequenced for a study of identical twins. V lost 5 bases and J lost 8, with 12 bases in between. The CDR3 covers 12 residues. Many counts were recorded for this clonotype. In every case, the donor was a healthy Caucasian. TCRdb redid the calling of the 5' RACE reads with MiXCR, one entry per CDR3 protein. The data hold about 660,000 distinct CDR3 sequences, with 8.6% observed a single time. These sequences were also reported in another study, on yellow fever vaccine responses in identical twins.

This receptor was identified in a woman aged 18-30 years in good health. The sequencing input was PBMCs. This chain connects TRBV12-3 or TRBV12-4 to TRBJ1-1; D is possibly TRBD1 (6 bases). CDR3 in amino acids: CASSRDIGEAFF. The CDR3 DNA reads TGTGCCAGCAGTCGGGACATCGGCGAAGCTTTCTTT.